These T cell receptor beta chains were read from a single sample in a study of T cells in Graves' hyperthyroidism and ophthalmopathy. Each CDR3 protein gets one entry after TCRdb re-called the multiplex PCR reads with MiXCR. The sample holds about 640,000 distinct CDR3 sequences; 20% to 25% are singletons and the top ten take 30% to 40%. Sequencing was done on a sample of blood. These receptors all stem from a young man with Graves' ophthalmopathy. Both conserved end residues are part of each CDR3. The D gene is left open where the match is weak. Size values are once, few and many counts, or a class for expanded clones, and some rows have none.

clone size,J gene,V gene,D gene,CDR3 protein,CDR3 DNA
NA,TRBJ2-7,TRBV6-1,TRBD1,CASRGTGRSEQYF,TGTGCCAGCCGAGGGACAGGGAGGAGCGAGCAGTACTTC
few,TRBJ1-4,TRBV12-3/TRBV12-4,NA,CASAPGATAENEKLFF,TGTGCCAGCGCGCCTGGGGCCACAGCCGAAAATGAAAAACTGTTTTTT
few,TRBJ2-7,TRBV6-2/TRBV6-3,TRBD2,CASSSWTSGMWEQYF,TGTGCCAGCAGCTCTTGGACTAGCGGGATGTGGGAGCAGTACTTC
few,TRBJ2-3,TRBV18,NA,CASGDSTDTQYF,TGTGCCAGCGGGGACTCCACAGATACGCAGTATTTT
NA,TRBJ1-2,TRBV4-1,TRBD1,CASSQEEGTGLGYTF,TGCGCCAGCAGCCAAGAAGAGGGGACAGGGTTGGGCTACACCTTC
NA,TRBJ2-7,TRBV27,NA,CASSLSTRDTSYEQYF,TGTGCCAGCAGTTTATCGACGAGAGACACCTCCTACGAGCAGTACTTC
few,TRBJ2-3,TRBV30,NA,CAWNFGGRDTQYF,TGTGCCTGGAATTTTGGGGGGAGAGATACGCAGTATTTT
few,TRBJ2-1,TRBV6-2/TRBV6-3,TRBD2,CATSTSGYNEQFF,TGTGCCACTTCGACTAGCGGCTACAATGAGCAGTTCTTC
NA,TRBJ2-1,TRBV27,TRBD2,CASSFGGYFGTSGNNEQFF,TGTGCCAGCAGTTTTGGGGGATATTTCGGGACTAGCGGCAACAATGAGCAGTTCTTC
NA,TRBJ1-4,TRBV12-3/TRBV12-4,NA,CASSLRGAGEKLFF,TGTGCCAGCAGTCTGCGGGGGGCAGGAGAAAAACTGTTTTTT
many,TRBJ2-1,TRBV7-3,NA,CASPGGAYNEQFF,TGTGCCAGCCCAGGCGGTGCCTACAATGAGCAGTTCTTC
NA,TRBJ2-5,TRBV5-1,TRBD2,CASSLTPSGRVETQYF,TGCGCCAGCAGCTTGACTCCTAGCGGGAGGGTAGAGACCCAGTACTTC
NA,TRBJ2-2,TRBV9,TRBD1,CASSAIGTGGLSGELFF,TGTGCCAGCAGCGCAATTGGGACAGGGGGCCTCTCCGGGGAGCTGTTTTTT
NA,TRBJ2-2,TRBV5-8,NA,CASSLTARELFF,TGTGCCAGCAGCTTGACCGCCCGGGAGCTGTTTTTT
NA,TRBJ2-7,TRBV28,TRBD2,CASSFSWDGGAAGYEQYF,TGTGCCAGCAGTTTTTCATGGGACGGGGGGGCAGCCGGTTACGAGCAGTACTTC
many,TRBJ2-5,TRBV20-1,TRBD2,CSARDIVTSGTKETQYF,TGCAGTGCTAGAGATATAGTAACTAGCGGGACTAAAGAGACCCAGTACTTC
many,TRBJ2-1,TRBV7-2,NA,CASSFFPYPGTGKSGRGNNEQFF,TGTGCCAGCAGCTTTTTTCCCTACCCCGGGACAGGGAAGAGCGGGAGAGGTAACAATGAGCAGTTCTTC
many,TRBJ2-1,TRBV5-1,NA,CASSFLGSNSYNEQFF,TGCGCCAGCAGCTTCCTTGGGAGCAACTCCTACAATGAGCAGTTCTTC
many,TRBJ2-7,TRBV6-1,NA,CASRRTGGGSSYEQYF,TGTGCCAGCAGACGGACCGGGGGCGGGAGTTCCTACGAGCAGTACTTC
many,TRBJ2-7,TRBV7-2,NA,CASSARPVRSYEQYF,TGTGCCAGCAGCGCCCGACCAGTTAGGTCCTACGAGCAGTACTTC
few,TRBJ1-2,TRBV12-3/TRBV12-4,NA,CASSLAVSGSGYTF,TGTGCCAGCAGTTTAGCGGTTTCAGGATCCGGCTACACCTTC
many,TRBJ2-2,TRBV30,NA,CAWSVGPTGELFF,TGTGCCTGGAGTGTAGGGCCCACCGGGGAGCTGTTTTTT
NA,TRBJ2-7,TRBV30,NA,CAWSSRNSYEQYF,TGTGCCTGGAGTTCTAGAAATTCCTACGAGCAGTACTTC
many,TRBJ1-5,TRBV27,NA,CASGLKGDGNQPQHF,TGTGCCAGCGGTCTTAAAGGGGATGGCAATCAGCCCCAGCATTTT
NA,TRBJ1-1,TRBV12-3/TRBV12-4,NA,CASSLGTSKAFF,TGTGCCAGCAGTTTGGGGACTTCTAAAGCTTTCTTT
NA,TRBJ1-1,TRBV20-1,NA,CSPQGFIEAFF,TGCAGTCCGCAGGGCTTCATTGAAGCTTTCTTT
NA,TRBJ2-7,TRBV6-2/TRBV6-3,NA,CASSYQGYEQYF,TGTGCCAGCAGTTACCAGGGTTACGAGCAGTACTTC
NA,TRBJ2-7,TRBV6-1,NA,CASGRNGYEQYF,TGTGCCAGCGGCCGGAATGGGTACGAGCAGTACTTC
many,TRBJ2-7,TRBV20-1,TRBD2,CSALPTSGVTYEQYF,TGCAGTGCCCTACCTACTAGCGGGGTAACCTACGAGCAGTACTTC
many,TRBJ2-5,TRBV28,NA,CASSLSGQETQYF,TGTGCCAGCAGTCTTAGCGGCCAAGAGACCCAGTACTTC
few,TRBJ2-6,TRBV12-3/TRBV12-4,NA,CCIAGSGANVLTF,TGCTGCATCGCGGGGTCCGGGGCCAACGTCCTGACTTTC
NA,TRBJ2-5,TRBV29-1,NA,CSVLASLLVETQYF,TGCAGCGTCCTAGCGTCATTACTTGTGGAGACCCAGTACTTC
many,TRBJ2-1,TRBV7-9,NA,CASSLSRAEQFF,TGTGCCAGCAGCTTATCGCGGGCGGAGCAGTTCTTC
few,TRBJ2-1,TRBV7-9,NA,CASSQVISSEQFF,TGTGCCAGCAGCCAAGTCATAAGTAGTGAGCAGTTCTTC
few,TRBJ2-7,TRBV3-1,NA,CASSQVWRGGASYEQYF,TGTGCCAGCAGCCAAGTTTGGCGTGGGGGGGCTTCCTACGAGCAGTACTTC
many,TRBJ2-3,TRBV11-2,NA,CASSSRGHTDTQYF,TGTGCCAGCAGCTCCCGGGGCCACACAGATACGCAGTATTTT
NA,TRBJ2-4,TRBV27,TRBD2,CASSLSPAAGVSNIQYF,TGTGCCAGCAGTTTATCCCCCGCAGCGGGAGTTTCAAACATTCAGTACTTC
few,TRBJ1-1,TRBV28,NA,CASTDRLTEAFF,TGTGCCAGCACGGACAGACTCACTGAAGCTTTCTTT
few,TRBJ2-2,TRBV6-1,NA,CASAGGTHTGELFF,TGTGCCAGCGCGGGCGGGACTCACACCGGGGAGCTGTTTTTT
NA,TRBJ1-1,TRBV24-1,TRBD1,CATRGTGNTEAFF,TGTGCCACCAGGGGGACAGGGAACACTGAAGCTTTCTTT
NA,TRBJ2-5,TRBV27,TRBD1,CASRPTGVETQCF,TGTGCCAGCAGACCAACAGGGGTAGAGACCCAGTGCTTC
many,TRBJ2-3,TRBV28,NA,CASSLTPRRKGDTQYF,TGTGCCAGCAGTTTAACGCCCAGGAGGAAGGGGGATACGCAGTATTTT
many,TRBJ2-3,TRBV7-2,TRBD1,CASSFDRVADTQYF,TGTGCCAGCAGCTTTGACAGGGTTGCAGATACGCAGTATTTT
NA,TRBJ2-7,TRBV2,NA,CASSEESQGTGDEQYF,TGTGCCAGCAGTGAAGAATCGCAGGGCACCGGGGACGAGCAGTACTTC
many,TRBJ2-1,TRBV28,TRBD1,CASSFPPGQGRDEQFF,TGTGCCAGCAGTTTCCCGCCGGGACAGGGTAGGGATGAGCAGTTCTTC
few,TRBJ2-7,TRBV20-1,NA,CSAEARVPSKGGEQYF,TGCAGTGCCGAAGCCCGCGTTCCATCAAAAGGGGGGGAGCAGTACTTC
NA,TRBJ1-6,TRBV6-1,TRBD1,CASTRGTGGNYNSPLHF,TGTGCCAGCACGCGTGGGACAGGGGGAAACTATAATTCACCCCTCCACTTT
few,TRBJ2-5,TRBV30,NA,CAWGPMETQYF,TGTGCCTGGGGCCCTATGGAGACCCAGTACTTC
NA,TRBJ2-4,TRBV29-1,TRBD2,CSVLTLTTSGRNIAKNIQYF,TGCAGCGTTCTGACCCTAACCACTAGCGGGAGGAACATAGCCAAAAACATTCAGTACTTC
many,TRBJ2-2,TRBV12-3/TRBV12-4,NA,CASSLTVRPGELFF,TGTGCCAGCAGTTTGACAGTACGTCCCGGGGAGCTGTTTTTT
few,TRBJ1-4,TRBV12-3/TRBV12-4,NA,CASSLDGGGEKLFF,TGTGCCAGCAGTTTAGACGGAGGCGGAGAAAAACTGTTTTTT
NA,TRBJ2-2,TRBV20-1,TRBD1,CSAYGQGAQLAEYTGELFF,TGCAGTGCTTACGGACAGGGGGCGCAATTAGCGGAGTACACCGGGGAGCTGTTTTTT
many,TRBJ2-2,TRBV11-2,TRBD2,CASSLREGSGTGELFF,TGTGCCAGCAGCTTGCGGGAGGGAAGTGGCACCGGGGAGCTGTTTTTT
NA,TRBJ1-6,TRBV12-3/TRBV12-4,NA,CASSLEVGRLNSPLHF,TGTGCCAGCAGTTTAGAGGTCGGACGGCTTAATTCACCCCTCCACTTT
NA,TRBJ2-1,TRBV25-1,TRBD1,CASSDADRSYNEQFF,TGTGCCAGCAGTGACGCGGACAGGTCCTACAATGAGCAGTTCTTC
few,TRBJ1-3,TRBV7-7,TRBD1,CASSPDRGPGNTIYF,TGTGCTAGCAGCCCGGACAGGGGGCCTGGAAACACCATATATTTT
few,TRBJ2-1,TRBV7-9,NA,CASSPTASYNEQFF,TGTGCCAGCAGCCCTACAGCCTCCTACAATGAGCAGTTCTTC